This TCR beta chain derives from a study of blood T cell repertoires in COVID-19. The overall study: Sites across the United States, Italy and Spain contributed samples from acute and convalescent COVID-19. T cells, B-cell-depleted T cells, or PBMCs supplied cDNA or gDNA.

Per the authors' pipeline: Amplification of reference gene primers was used by the study to estimate nucleated cell counts. Measured with immunoSEQ multiplex PCR; TCRdb has only the in-frame clones, and not every one. D and trimming come from the DNA, and the V and J calls and clone size come from that table. The repertoire holds about 250,000 clones, with about three quarters as singletons. The germline V gene has CDR1 GTSNPN and CDR2 SVGIG (reference sequence). The CDR3 totals 12 residues. V was cut by 3 bases and J by 5 bases, with 10 bases left in between. This receptor was identified in a woman older than 75 with acute or convalescent COVID-19. The V and J genes are TRBV30 and TRBJ2-5; weak D call: TRBD1 (6 bases). The sequencing sample was made of peripheral blood. The CDR3 sequence: CAWSGQSETQYF. CDR3 nucleotides: TGTGCCTGGAGCGGACAGTCGGAGACCCAGTACTTC.